This is a list of T cell receptor beta chains from one sample in a study of OX40 agonist ivuxolimab in advanced cancers. Clones were read by immunoSEQ multiplex PCR, and TCRdb kept only the in-frame ones, dropping some. Of approximately 70,000 clones listed, around nine tenths are singletons. Source: CD4+ or CD8+ T cells sorted from blood, taken in a trial of the OX40 agonist ivuxolimab. The receptors shown here come from an adult with an advanced solid tumor such as melanoma, head and neck, liver or kidney cancer. The CDR3 runs from the conserved cysteine through the conserved F or W. The D gene is left open where the match is weak. Clone size is not always given. Where it is, it says once, few, many or a class for expanded clones.

V gene	D gene	clone size	J gene	CDR3 protein	CDR3 DNA
TRBV4-3	NA	NA	TRBJ2-5	CASSQEGGKYQETQYF	TGCGCCAGCAGCCAAGAGGGCGGGAAGTACCAAGAGACCCAGTACTTC
TRBV2	NA	once	TRBJ2-2	CASSVSQATGELFF	TGTGCCAGCAGTGTAAGCCAGGCAACCGGGGAGCTGTTTTTT
TRBV9	NA	NA	TRBJ2-5	CASSSHQGRSETQYF	TGTGCCAGCAGCTCCCATCAGGGGCGATCAGAGACCCAGTACTTC
TRBV10-2	NA	NA	TRBJ2-3	CASAWTASTDTQYF	TGCGCCAGCGCTTGGACGGCCAGCACAGATACGCAGTATTTT
TRBV7-2	TRBD2	NA	TRBJ2-2	CASREREATGELFF	TGTGCCAGCAGGGAGCGGGAGGCCACCGGGGAGCTGTTTTTT
TRBV11-2	TRBD2	NA	TRBJ2-7	CASSNLRGGRVNYEQYF	TGTGCCAGCAGCAACCTCCGGGGCGGGAGGGTCAACTACGAGCAGTACTTC
TRBV28	NA	once	TRBJ1-5	CASSLGGVGQPQHF	TGTGCCAGCAGTCTCGGGGGAGTTGGTCAGCCCCAGCATTTT
TRBV7-9	NA	NA	TRBJ2-5	CASSPLGEQYF	TGTGCCAGCAGTCCACTGGGGGAGCAGTACTTC
TRBV29-1	TRBD2	NA	TRBJ2-2	CSVEDRGSGLAVTGELFF	TGCAGCGTTGAAGATCGGGGAAGTGGGCTAGCGGTCACCGGGGAGCTGTTTTTT
TRBV6-1	NA	NA	TRBJ1-1	CASSGTRQNTEAFF	TGTGCCAGCAGTGGAACACGGCAGAACACTGAAGCTTTCTTT
TRBV19	TRBD1	NA	TRBJ1-2	CASSMGQNLGYGYTF	TGTGCCAGTAGTATGGGACAGAATCTGGGGTATGGCTACACCTTC
TRBV25-1	TRBD1	NA	TRBJ1-2	CASSDPSGGNYGYTF	TGTGCCAGCAGTGATCCGTCAGGGGGGAACTATGGCTACACCTTC
TRBV11-3	TRBD2	NA	TRBJ2-5	CASSFRATSGKETQYF	TGTGCCAGCAGCTTCCGGGCGACTAGCGGTAAAGAGACCCAGTACTTC
TRBV5-5	NA	NA	TRBJ2-3	CASSLLAHSTDTQYF	TGTGCCAGCAGCTTGCTAGCGCATAGCACAGATACGCAGTATTTT
TRBV28	TRBD1	NA	TRBJ2-7	CASSTGVGEQYF	TGTGCCAGCTCGACAGGGGTGGGGGAGCAGTACTTC
TRBV19	NA	NA	TRBJ1-1	CASSTTGNGKSEAFF	TGTGCCAGTAGTACAACAGGGAACGGGAAATCTGAAGCTTTCTTT
TRBV28	NA	NA	TRBJ1-5	CASSLPQQRQPQHF	TGTGCCAGCAGTTTACCCCAGCAGCGCCAGCCCCAGCATTTT
TRBV9	NA	NA	TRBJ2-3	CASSVGLASDTQYF	TGTGCCAGCAGCGTAGGCCTAGCGTCAGATACGCAGTATTTT
TRBV6-1	NA	NA	TRBJ2-7	CASRDNYEQYF	TGTGCCAGCAGGGACAACTACGAGCAGTACTTC
TRBV7-7	NA	few	TRBJ2-2	CASSLSPPPNTGELFF	TGTGCCAGCAGCTTATCCCCCCCTCCCAACACCGGGGAGCTGTTTTTT
TRBV10-3	TRBD1	NA	TRBJ1-5	CAIRQGVNQPQHF	TGTGCCATCAGACAGGGGGTCAATCAGCCCCAGCATTTT
TRBV6-1	TRBD2	once	TRBJ2-1	CASSPSGGYNEQFF	TGTGCCAGCAGTCCTAGCGGGGGGTACAATGAGCAGTTCTTC
TRBV15	NA	few	TRBJ2-5	CATRDLKSGETQYF	TGTGCCACCAGGGACTTGAAGAGCGGGGAGACCCAGTACTTC
TRBV11-1	TRBD2	NA	TRBJ2-1	CASSLGLAGGPRTYNEQFF	TGTGCCAGCAGCTTAGGCCTAGCGGGAGGGCCGAGGACCTACAATGAGCAGTTCTTC
TRBV10-3	TRBD2	NA	TRBJ2-1	CAISSETSGNVNEQFF	TGTGCCATCAGTTCCGAGACTAGCGGGAACGTCAATGAGCAGTTCTTC
TRBV12-5	TRBD2	few	TRBJ2-1	CASGSSGRANNEQFF	TGTGCTAGTGGATCTAGCGGTAGGGCCAACAATGAGCAGTTCTTC
TRBV5-1	NA	NA	TRBJ1-5	CASRLRDNLNQPQHF	TGCGCCAGCAGACTCCGGGACAACTTAAATCAGCCCCAGCATTTT
TRBV7-8	NA	NA	TRBJ1-4	CASSPHRVIFRGEKLFF	TGTGCCAGCAGCCCCCACAGGGTCATATTCCGGGGGGAAAAACTGTTTTTT
TRBV2	NA	NA	TRBJ2-7	CASRVRLEQYF	TGTGCCAGTCGGGTCAGGCTCGAGCAGTACTTC
TRBV4-2	TRBD2	once	TRBJ2-1	CASSPRLAGGSEQFF	TGTGCCAGCAGCCCTCGCCTAGCGGGAGGTAGTGAGCAGTTCTTC
TRBV11-3	TRBD2	NA	TRBJ2-5	CASSLFAGEETQYF	TGTGCCAGCAGCTTATTTGCGGGAGAGGAGACCCAGTACTTC
TRBV4-1	NA	NA	TRBJ1-5	CASSQVYLGNQPQHF	TGCGCCAGCAGCCAAGTTTATTTGGGCAATCAGCCCCAGCATTTT
TRBV7-7	NA	once	TRBJ2-2	CASSAGRFTLNTGELFF	TGTGCCAGCAGCGCCGGCCGGTTTACACTAAACACCGGGGAGCTGTTTTTT
TRBV5-1	TRBD1	NA	TRBJ2-7	CASSNAGTGYYEQYF	TGCGCCAGCAGCAATGCCGGGACAGGGTACTACGAGCAGTACTTC
TRBV6-6	NA	once	TRBJ1-3	CASSRGELNTIYF	TGTGCCAGCAGCAGGGGCGAACTTAACACCATATATTTT
TRBV18	TRBD1	NA	TRBJ2-5	CASSPTQGAGETQYF	TGTGCCAGCTCACCGACACAGGGGGCTGGGGAGACCCAGTACTTC
TRBV28	NA	NA	TRBJ1-1	CASRKVGTEAFF	TGTGCCAGCAGAAAGGTTGGCACTGAAGCTTTCTTT
TRBV5-1	TRBD1	NA	TRBJ2-7	CASSVDRGTYEQYF	TGCGCCAGCAGCGTGGACAGGGGGACCTACGAGCAGTACTTC
TRBV28	TRBD1	NA	TRBJ1-2	CASSSGTGGRSYTF	TGTGCCAGCAGTTCCGGGACAGGGGGTAGGAGCTACACCTTC
TRBV28	TRBD2	NA	TRBJ2-3	CASSFGTSGITDTQYF	TGTGCCAGCAGTTTTGGGACTAGCGGGATCACAGATACGCAGTATTTT
TRBV7-9	NA	NA	TRBJ1-4	CASSPGQSFNEKLFF	TGTGCCAGCAGCCCCGGACAGAGTTTTAATGAAAAACTGTTTTTT